Below, 31 T cell receptor beta chains from the same sample are listed, as sequenced in a study of technical replicates of blood from a few donors. Generated by immunoSEQ multiplex PCR, the TCRdb table keeps only in-frame clones and is missing some. This table has tens of thousands of clones, roughly 96% appearing once. Sequenced material: T cells isolated from PBMCs. These receptors all stem from a human donor in good health.

The chain links TRBV4-3 to TRBJ1-4; possibly TRBD1 for D (5 bases). CDR1 is LGHNA, CDR2 YSLEER, per germline. V lost 2 bases to trimming and J lost 5 bases, with 6 bases between them. This CDR3 has 13 residues. The CDR3 nucleotides are TGCGCCAGCAGCCAACCAGGGAATGAAAAACTGTTTTTT. It is translated as CASSQPGNEKLFF.

The genes are TRBV7-2 and TRBJ2-7; 9 nucleotides agree with TRBD2. CDR3 length: 15 residues. CDR1 SGHTA and CDR2 FQGNSA come from the germline V gene. Germline trimming cut 5 bases from V and 2 bases from J; bases unmatched to any gene: 7. CDR3 sequence (DNA): TGTGCCAGCAGCCTTAATTTAGCGGGAGCCTACGAGCAGTACTTC. Its translation is CASSLNLAGAYEQYF.

This sequence joins TRBV5-1 and TRBJ1-3; 8 bases fit TRBD1. CDR1 is SGHRS and CDR2 is YFSETQ in the germline V gene. The CDR3 is 16 amino acids. V lost 1 base and J lost 2; bases outside the gene matches: 5. As DNA, the CDR3 is TGCGCCAGCAGCTTGTGGACAGGGAGCACTGGAAACACCATATATTTT. Its protein product is CASSLWTGSTGNTIYF.

The V call is TRBV4-3, the J call TRBJ1-1, with D possibly being TRBD1 (6 bases). The length of the CDR3 is 14 residues. The V gene's germline CDR1 is LGHNA and CDR2 YSLEER. V was pared by 4 bases and J by 5 bases, with 14 bases between. CDR3 coding DNA: TGCGCCAGCAGCCGCGACAGGTTTCTTACTGAAGCTTTCTTT. Its translation: CASSRDRFLTEAFF.

The chain has TRBV11-2 and TRBJ1-2, with a weak D call TRBD1 (6 bases). The germline V gene encodes CDR1 SGHAT and CDR2 FQNNGV. Trimming took 5 bases from V and 7 from J, leaving 23 bases between them. The CDR3 loop spans 16 amino acids. The CDR3 nucleotides read TGTGCCAGCAGCGTCCTGGGGGGGGCGAGGAAAGGTGGCTACACCTTC. Translating it yields CASSVLGGARKGGYTF.

V is TRBV4-3 and J is TRBJ2-7; TRBD1 agrees at 10 bases. Trimming took 1 base from V and 0 from J; bases not matched to a gene: 3. CDR1 is LGHNA and CDR2 is YSLEER in the germline V gene. The CDR3 totals 16 residues. The CDR3 here is CASSQVGQGYSYEQYF. The DNA of the CDR3 is TGCGCCAGCAGCCAAGTGGGACAGGGGTACTCCTACGAGCAGTACTTC.

The chain is built from TRBV6-5 and TRBJ1-5; D gene uncertain. V gave up 2 bases and J gave up 7 bases, with 12 bases separating them. From germline, CDR1 is MNHEY and CDR2 SVGAGI. This CDR3 has 14 residues. CDR3 sequence (DNA): TGTGCCAGCAGTTACGGGAGGGAGGGACAGCCCCAGCATTTT. It yields the protein CASSYGREGQPQHF.

The chain carries TRBV19 and TRBJ2-3; 8 bases agree with TRBD2. The ends lost 4 bases at V and 2 bases at J; junction bases unmatched: 2. This CDR3 is 14 amino acids long. Germline lookup yields CDR1 LNHDA and CDR2 SQIVND (reference sequence). CDR3 in DNA: TGTGCCAGTAGTAGCGGGAGGCTCACAGATACGCAGTATTTT. Amino acids: CASSSGRLTDTQYF.

The rearrangement links TRBV30 to TRBJ2-1; tentative D call: TRBD2 (6 bases). The CDR3 sequence is 13 residues long. CDR1 GTSNPN and CDR2 SVGIG come from the germline V gene (reference sequence). V lost 2 bases, J lost 10 bases, and 15 bases lay in between. CDR3 DNA: TGTGCCTGGAGTCCCCCAGGGCTAGCGGAGCAGTTCTTC. This translates into CAWSPPGLAEQFF.

The CDR3 region has the DNA TGTGCCAGTAGTATAGTGCTAGCGGCCTACAATGAGCAGTTCTTC. Translating it yields CASSIVLAAYNEQFF. The chain has TRBV19 and TRBJ2-1; 7 bases line up with TRBD2. Losses at the gene ends were 1 base for V and 2 bases for J; bases not matched to a gene: 2. This CDR3 is 15 amino acids long. Germline loops: CDR1 LNHDA, CDR2 SQIVND (reference sequence).

The chain has TRBV27 and TRBJ1-5; tentatively, D is TRBD1 (5 bases). CDR1 and CDR2 (germline): MNHEY, SMNVEV (reference sequence). CDR3 length: 12 amino acids. V was trimmed by 2 bases and J by 9 bases, leaving 8 bases between them. The CDR3 bases are TGTGCCAGCAGTTTAACCCAGGGGCCCCAGCATTTT. It codes for CASSLTQGPQHF.

The chain carries TRBV10-3 and TRBJ2-3; 10 bases map to TRBD2. CDR3 length: 14 residues. Losses at the gene ends were 11 bases for V and 0 bases for J; bases not matched to a gene: 5. Per the germline V gene, CDR1 is ENHRY and CDR2 is SYGVKD. CDR3 residues: CALGLAASTDTQYF. In DNA, the CDR3 is TGTGCCCTAGGACTAGCGGCCAGCACAGATACGCAGTATTTT.

The rearrangement joins TRBV7-3 to TRBJ2-7; the match to TRBD2 covers 10 bases. The CDR3 length is 12 residues. Unmatched junction bases numbered 4, after V lost 7 bases and J lost 7 bases. The germline V gene has CDR1 SGHTA and CDR2 FQGTGA. CDR3 DNA: TGTGCCAGCACTAGCGGGAGCTCTGAGCAGTACTTC. Its protein is CASTSGSSEQYF.

The rearrangement joins TRBV11-2 to TRBJ1-2; D perhaps matches TRBD1 (6 bases). CDR3 size: 16 residues. CDR1 is SGHAT, CDR2 FQNNGV, per germline. V was cut by 6 bases and J by 4 bases, with 21 bases left in between. The CDR3 sequence is CASSLLDSQGPYGYTF. The CDR3 DNA reads as TGTGCCAGCAGTTTACTGGACAGTCAGGGACCCTATGGCTACACCTTC.

The chain has TRBV28 and TRBJ1-2; TRBD1 agrees at 9 bases. CDR3 size: 15 residues. Germline CDR1 and CDR2: MDHEN and SYDVKM. After removal of 5 bases from V and 0 bases from J, the junction contained 4 bases not matched to a gene. The CDR3, as DNA: TGTGCCAGCAGTCCCGGGACAGGGACTAACTATGGCTACACCTTC. The encoded protein is CASSPGTGTNYGYTF.

The genes are TRBV19 and TRBJ1-2; perhaps TRBD1 as D (5 bases). The germline CDR1 and CDR2 sequences are LNHDA and SQIVND (reference sequence). The CDR3 sequence is 16 residues long. V was cut by 4 bases and J by 8 bases, with 23 bases left in between. CDR3 DNA sequence: TGTGCCAGTAGTACTTCTCGGACATCCATATTGAGGGGCTACACCTTC. This encodes CASSTSRTSILRGYTF.

The chain couples TRBV2 to TRBJ2-7, with TRBD2 matching 14 bases. Germline CDR1 is SNHLY and CDR2 is FYNNEI. Trimming removed 6 bases from V and 1 base from J; junction bases left unmatched: 5. This CDR3 contains 16 residues. The CDR3 sequence is CASRAGLAGVSYEQYF. The CDR3 DNA sequence: TGTGCCAGCAGAGCGGGACTAGCGGGAGTTTCCTACGAGCAGTACTTC.

The chain employs TRBV5-1 and TRBJ2-7; possible D gene TRBD2, 5 bases. In germline, CDR1 is SGHRS, CDR2 YFSETQ. V was clipped by 1 base and J by 2 bases, with 7 bases between them. This CDR3 is built from 13 residues. Here the CDR3 reads CASSLPGTYEQYF. CDR3 bases: TGCGCCAGCAGCTTGCCGGGGACCTACGAGCAGTACTTC.

This rearrangement joins TRBV19 to TRBJ2-2; 10 nucleotides match TRBD1. There are 15 residues in the CDR3. V dropped 6 bases and J dropped 2; count of bases not matched to a gene: 3. Germline V gene sequence: CDR1 LNHDA, CDR2 SQIVND (reference sequence). In nucleotides, the CDR3 is TGTGCCAGTAGGGGACAGGGGATAAACACCGGGGAGCTGTTTTTT. This sequence encodes CASRGQGINTGELFF.

CDR3 residues: CATSRGQSGGGTGELFF. The DNA for the CDR3 is TGTGCCACCAGCAGAGGACAGTCCGGCGGGGGCACCGGGGAGCTGTTTTTT. The rearrangement uses TRBV15 and TRBJ2-2, with TRBD2 identical over 7 bases. The CDR3 totals 17 residues. Germline CDR1 is LNHNV and CDR2 is YYDKDF (reference sequence). V gave up 1 base and J gave up 4 bases; unmatched junction bases: 9.

The chain joins TRBV27 to TRBJ2-1, with a weak D call TRBD1 (5 bases). Germline CDR1 is MNHEY and CDR2 is SMNVEV (reference sequence). V lost 1 base and J lost 7, with 14 bases in between. The length of the CDR3 is 15 residues. CDR3 nucleotides: TGTGCCAGCAGTTTATTTGCCAGGGCCTTAAATGAGCAGTTCTTC. This codes for CASSLFARALNEQFF.

The chain combines TRBV7-2 with TRBJ1-4, with TRBD1 matching over 12 bases. This CDR3 is built from 16 residues. From germline, CDR1 is SGHTA and CDR2 FQGNSA. With V trimmed by 4 bases and J by 8 bases, 8 bases remained unmatched. CDR3 DNA: TGTGCCAGCAGCTCGATAAGAGGGACAGGGGGCGAAAAACTGTTTTTT. This codes for CASSSIRGTGGEKLFF.

The rearrangement joins TRBV10-3 to TRBJ2-7, with 8 bases fitting TRBD2. This CDR3 comprises 17 residues. With 2 bases clipped from V and 4 bases from J, the junction kept 13 bases outside the gene matches. Germline-derived CDR1 and CDR2 are ENHRY and SYGVKD. The CDR3 coding sequence is TGTGCCATCAGTGAGGGCAGCGGGAGCGGCATGCGTTACGAGCAGTACTTC. It yields the protein CAISEGSGSGMRYEQYF.

This chain uses TRBV19 with TRBJ2-1, with 7 positions matching TRBD1. CDR1 is LNHDA and CDR2 is SQIVND in the germline V gene (reference sequence). The CDR3 spans 14 residues. After removal of 9 bases from V and 5 bases from J, the junction contained 10 bases not matched to a gene. The CDR3 region has the DNA TGTGCCAGCAGACGCCGGGACAGAGACAATGAGCAGTTCTTC. Translation gives CASRRRDRDNEQFF.

V usage is TRBV7-2 and J usage is TRBJ1-1; a weak D match, TRBD1 (5 bases). V was pared by 4 bases and J by 2 bases, with 11 bases between. Germline loops: CDR1 SGHTA, CDR2 FQGNSA. This CDR3 region has 14 residues. The CDR3 sequence: CASSSWGGNTEAFF. The CDR3 coding sequence is TGTGCCAGCAGCTCTTGGGGGGGTAACACTGAAGCTTTCTTT. Full variable domain (outside the CDR3, taken from reference TRBV7-2 and TRBJ1-1): GAGVSQSPSNKVTEKGKDVELRCDPISGHTALYWYRQSLGQGLEFLIYFQGNSAPDKSGLPSDRFSAERTGGSVSTLTIQRTQQEDSAVYLCASSSWGGNTEAFFGQGTRLTVV.

The chain recombines TRBV28 with TRBJ1-1, with D uncertain. The V gene's germline CDR1 is MDHEN and CDR2 SYDVKM. The CDR3 covers 12 residues. Trimming took off 10 bases at V and 5 bases at J, with 14 bases between the two ends. CDR3 nucleotide sequence: TGTGCCACCAACTCCGGGGATACTGAAGCTTTCTTT. Translating it yields CATNSGDTEAFF.

V usage is TRBV30 and J usage is TRBJ2-5, with D possibly TRBD2 on 6 matching bases. V was shortened by 2 bases and J by 4 bases, with 14 bases between the two germline ends. Germline values: CDR1 GTSNPN, CDR2 SVGIG (reference sequence). The CDR3 extends over 14 amino acids. CDR3 nucleotides: TGTGCCTGGAGTAGAAGAGGGAGGAGAGAGACCCAGTACTTC. As protein: CAWSRRGRRETQYF.

Only one count was recorded for this clone. This chain links TRBV27 with TRBJ2-1; perhaps TRBD1 as D (6 bases). The CDR3 runs 12 residues. Trimming pared 4 bases from V and 6 bases from J, leaving 7 bases between. Germline loops: CDR1 MNHEY, CDR2 SMNVEV (reference sequence). The CDR3 nucleotides read TGTGCCAGCAGTTGGGGGCTCAATGAGCAGTTCTTC. Its translation is CASSWGLNEQFF.

V gene TRBV29-1 combines with J gene TRBJ2-1; 8 bases map to TRBD1. CDR3 length equals 13 residues. Trimming cost V 7 bases and J 6 bases; bases outside gene matches: 8. Per the germline V gene, CDR1 is SQVTM and CDR2 is ANQGSEA. The CDR3 coding sequence is TGCAGCGCCCGACAGGGGCCGGGCAATGAGCAGTTCTTC. Protein sequence: CSARQGPGNEQFF.

A single count supports this clone. The chain combines TRBV5-6 with TRBJ2-7; 7 bases are shared with TRBD2. The CDR3 has 15 amino acids. V gave up 2 bases and J gave up 3 bases; unmatched junction bases: 8. Germline loops: CDR1 SGHDT, CDR2 YYEEEE. The CDR3 DNA reads TGTGCCAGCAGCTTCGCGGCGGGAGTTTTCTACGAGCAGTACTTC. Translating gives CASSFAAGVFYEQYF.

V gene TRBV11-2 combines with J gene TRBJ2-7; tentatively, D is TRBD2 (6 bases). Germline assignment: CDR1 SGHAT and CDR2 FQNNGV. This CDR3 has 16 amino acids. V gave up 2 bases and J gave up 1 base, with 15 bases separating them. CDR3 protein: CASSLSIRERSYEQYF. For the CDR3, the DNA is TGTGCCAGCAGCTTAAGCATTCGGGAGAGGTCCTACGAGCAGTACTTC.